The 8 T cell receptor beta chains in this list originate from one sample, sequenced in a study of blood T cell repertoires in COVID-19. Measured with immunoSEQ multiplex PCR; TCRdb has only the in-frame clones, and not every one. Of about 440,000 clones in the sample, 70% to 90% are singletons; the top ten hold roughly 1.8%. The sequencing sample was made of PBMCs or T cells enriched from blood (not recorded which). The source is a woman in her late teens or twenties with acute COVID-19.

This clone was detected only a few times. This chain joins TRBV19 and TRBJ1-2, with D tentatively TRBD1 (5 bases). Per germline, CDR1 LNHDA and CDR2 SQIVND (reference sequence). This CDR3 spans 16 amino acids. The V end lost 5 bases, the J end lost 0 bases, and 16 bases lay between the germline ends. CDR3: CASSPNRKPANYGYTF. The CDR3 DNA reads as TGTGCCAGTAGTCCAAACAGGAAACCGGCTAACTATGGCTACACCTTC.

This clone appeared a few times. This chain joins TRBV5-8 and TRBJ1-5; perhaps TRBD1 as D (6 bases). Looked up from germline, CDR1 is SGHTS and CDR2 is YDEGEE. There are 17 residues in the CDR3. Deletions cut 1 base from V and 4 bases from J, with 18 bases between. This CDR3 reads CASSLNLAGARNQPQHF. In DNA form, the CDR3 reads TGTGCCAGCAGCTTGAACCTCGCAGGGGCGCGAAATCAGCCCCAGCATTTT. The full variable domain, its missing parts supplied by reference TRBV5-8 and TRBJ1-5, is EAGVTQSPTHLIKTRGQQATLRCSPISGHTSVYWYQQALGLGLQFLLWYDEGEERNRGNFPPRFSGRQFPNYSSELNVNALELEDSALYLCASSLNLAGARNQPQHFGDGTRLSIL.

This clone was counted once. CDR3 coding DNA: TGCGCCAGCAGCCAAGGAGATCTGACTAAGACCAAAAACATTCAGTACTTC. Protein sequence: CASSQGDLTKTKNIQYF. The V and J genes are TRBV4-1 and TRBJ2-4; D is perhaps TRBD2 (5 bases). V dropped 1 base and J dropped 2 bases, with 15 bases sitting between them. The germline gives CDR1 MGHRA, CDR2 YSYEKL. The CDR3 contains 17 residues.

The rearrangement links TRBV27 to TRBJ1-1, with 10 positions matching TRBD1. The CDR3 is made up of 13 amino acids. The ends lost 6 bases at V and 5 bases at J; junction bases unmatched: 3. Germline loops: CDR1 MNHEY, CDR2 SMNVEV (reference sequence). In nucleotides, the CDR3 is TGTGCCAGCAGATGGACAGGGGGAACTGAAGCTTTCTTT. It encodes CASRWTGGTEAFF.

V gene TRBV27 combines with J gene TRBJ2-1, with TRBD2 matching over 9 bases. The CDR3 runs to 15 residues. Germline-derived CDR1 and CDR2 are MNHEY and SMNVEV (reference sequence). V shed 5 bases, J shed 0 bases, and the junction held 2 bases outside the gene matches. The chain's CDR3 is CASSPRGGSYNEQFF. The CDR3 DNA is TGTGCCAGCAGTCCGCGGGGGGGCTCCTACAATGAGCAGTTCTTC.

To note about this clone: Different DNA sequences within this sample yield the same CDR3. The chain combines TRBV4-1 with TRBJ2-7; TRBD1 is a possible D gene (5 bases). There are 13 residues in the CDR3. The V and J ends lost 0 bases and 3 bases respectively, with 6 bases between them. Germline V gene lookup returns CDR1 MGHRA and CDR2 YSYEKL. This CDR3 reads CASSQDRGYEQYF. For the CDR3, the DNA is TGCGCCAGCAGCCAAGATAGGGGCTACGAGCAGTACTTC.

This rearrangement joins TRBV7-9 to TRBJ2-3; TRBD2 matches 8 bases. The CDR3 spans 18 residues. Trimming cost V 1 base and J 1 base; bases outside gene matches: 10. Germline-derived CDR1 and CDR2 are SEHNR and FQNEAQ (reference sequence). CDR3 nucleotide sequence: TGTGCCAGCAGCTTAGAGGGGGTCCTGCGGGAGGGCACAGATACGCAGTATTTT. It specifies CASSLEGVLREGTDTQYF.

V is TRBV7-2 and J is TRBJ1-3; TRBD1 might be the D (6 bases). This CDR3 region has 17 residues. Trimming stripped 5 bases from V and 2 bases from J, with 19 bases between. Per germline, CDR1 SGHTA and CDR2 FQGNSA. The CDR3 here is CASSLPRGGVAGNTIYF. Written as DNA, the CDR3 is TGTGCCAGCAGCCTACCCAGGGGAGGGGTCGCTGGAAACACCATATATTTT.